This T cell receptor (beta chain) came from a study of shared clonotypes between healthy human individuals. The naive CD8 fraction comprised CD45RO-negative cells positively selected for CCR7 and excluded terminally differentiated effector memory CD45RA+ cells. For every subset, genomic DNA was evenly distributed across several immunoSEQ plates. TCRdb's copy holds only in-frame clones and misses some; the assay was immunoSEQ multiplex PCR. The sample contains nearly 2 million clones, approximately 94% of which appear only once. This clonotype was obtained from a man younger than 35 in good health. Material for sequencing was naive CD8+ T cells sorted from blood.

CDR3 DNA sequence: TGTGCCTGGAGTGAATGGCAGGGGGCGCTGGTTGGCTACACCTTC. It encodes CAWSEWQGALVGYTF. The chain has TRBV30 and TRBJ1-2, with 8 positions matching TRBD1. With 1 base clipped from V and 7 bases from J, the junction kept 11 bases outside the gene matches. This CDR3 has 15 amino acids. CDR1 and CDR2 (germline): GTSNPN, SVGIG (reference sequence).